The source of this TCR beta chain is a study of blood T cell repertoires in COVID-19. Source study methods: Researchers report that nucleated cell counts were estimated from reference gene primer amplification. This table comes from immunoSEQ multiplex PCR, and its TCRdb copy is limited to in-frame clones, with some not included. V, J and clone size were drawn from that table, and D and trimming were deduced from the DNA. The top ten clones hold 3% to 3.5% of a sample with about 160,000 clones, around 80% of them seen once. The CDR3 extends over 15 amino acids. V shed 6 bases and J 11 bases; nucleotides not matched to a gene: 13. Looked up from germline, CDR1 is SNHLY and CDR2 is FYNNEI. Cohorts were based on clinical histories the participants reported.

The V and J genes are TRBV2 and TRBJ1-4; 9 bases align to TRBD1. Sequencing input: PBMCs or T cells enriched from blood (not recorded which). The receptor comes from a woman aged 55-70 years who had recovered from COVID-19. The DNA of the CDR3 is TGTGCCAGCAGGTTTGAACAGGGGGCCGTGGATAAACTGTTTTTT. Translated, it gives CASRFEQGAVDKLFF.